This T cell receptor beta chain was found in a study of control samples from healthy donors and cancer patients. The germline V gene encodes CDR1 MNHNY and CDR2 SVGAGI (reference sequence). This CDR3 comprises 14 residues. V trimming: 4 bases; J trimming: 2 bases; junction bases outside the gene matches: 3. The assay was immunoSEQ multiplex PCR, and TCRdb's table has in-frame clones only and misses some. Here the sample spans some 49,000 clones, 80% to 90% being singletons. The source material was PBMCs. The chain links TRBV6-6 to TRBJ2-7; 9 bases are shared with TRBD1. The sequence derives from a woman aged 45-65 years with lung cancer. CDR3: CASSSGTGTYEQYF. For the CDR3, the DNA is TGTGCCAGCAGTTCCGGGACAGGGACCTACGAGCAGTACTTC.